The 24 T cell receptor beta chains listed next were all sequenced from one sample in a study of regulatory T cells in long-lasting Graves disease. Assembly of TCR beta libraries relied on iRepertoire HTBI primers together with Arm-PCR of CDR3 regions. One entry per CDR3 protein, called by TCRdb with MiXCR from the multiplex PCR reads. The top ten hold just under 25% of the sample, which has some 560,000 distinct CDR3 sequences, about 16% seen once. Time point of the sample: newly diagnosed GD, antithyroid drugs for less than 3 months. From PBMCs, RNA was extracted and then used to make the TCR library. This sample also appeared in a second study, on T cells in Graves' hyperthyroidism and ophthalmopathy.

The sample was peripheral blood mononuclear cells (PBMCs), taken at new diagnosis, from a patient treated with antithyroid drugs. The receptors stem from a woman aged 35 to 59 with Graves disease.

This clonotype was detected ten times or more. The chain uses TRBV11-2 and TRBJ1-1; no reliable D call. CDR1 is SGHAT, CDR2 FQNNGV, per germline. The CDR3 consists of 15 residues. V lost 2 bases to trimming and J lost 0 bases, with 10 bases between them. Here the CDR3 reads CASSLQPSMNTEAFF. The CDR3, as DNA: TGTGCCAGCAGCTTACAACCGAGTATGAACACTGAAGCTTTCTTT.

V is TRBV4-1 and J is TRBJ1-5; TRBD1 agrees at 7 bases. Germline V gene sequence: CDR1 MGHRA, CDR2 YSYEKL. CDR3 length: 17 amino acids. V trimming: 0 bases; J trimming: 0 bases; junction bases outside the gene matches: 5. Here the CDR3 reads CASSQDRDSYSNQPQHF. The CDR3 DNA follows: TGCGCCAGCAGCCAAGATCGGGACAGTTATAGCAATCAGCCCCAGCATTTT.

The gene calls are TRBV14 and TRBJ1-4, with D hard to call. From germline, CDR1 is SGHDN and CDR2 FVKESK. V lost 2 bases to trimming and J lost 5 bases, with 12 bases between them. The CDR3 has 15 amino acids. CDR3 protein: CASSQQLQHNEKLFF. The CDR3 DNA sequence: TGTGCCAGCAGCCAACAGCTGCAGCACAATGAAAAACTGTTTTTT. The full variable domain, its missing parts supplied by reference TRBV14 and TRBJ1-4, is EAGVTQFPSHSVIEKGQTVTLRCDPISGHDNLYWYRRVMGKEIKFLLHFVKESKQDESGMPNNRFLAERTGGTYSTLKVQPAELEDSGVYFCASSQQLQHNEKLFFGSGTQLSVL.

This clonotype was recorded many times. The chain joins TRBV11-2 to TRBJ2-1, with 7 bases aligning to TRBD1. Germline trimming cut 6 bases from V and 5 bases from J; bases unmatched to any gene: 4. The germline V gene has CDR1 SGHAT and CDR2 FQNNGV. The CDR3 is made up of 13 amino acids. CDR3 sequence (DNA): TGTGCCAGCAGTCGGGACAGAAACAATGAGCAGTTCTTC. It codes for CASSRDRNNEQFF.

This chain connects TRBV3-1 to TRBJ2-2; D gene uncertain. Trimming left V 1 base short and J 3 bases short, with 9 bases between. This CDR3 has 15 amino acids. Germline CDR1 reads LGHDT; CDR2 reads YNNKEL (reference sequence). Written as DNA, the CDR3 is TGTGCCAGCAGCCAAGCGGGTTTGGACACCGGGGAGCTGTTTTTT. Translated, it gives CASSQAGLDTGELFF.

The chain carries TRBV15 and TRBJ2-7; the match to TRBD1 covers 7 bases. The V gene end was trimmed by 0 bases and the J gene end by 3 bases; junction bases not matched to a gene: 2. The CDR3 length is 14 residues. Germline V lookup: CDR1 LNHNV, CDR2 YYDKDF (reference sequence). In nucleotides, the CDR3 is TGTGCCACCAGCAGAGACAACAGGGGCTACGAGCAGTACTTC. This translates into CATSRDNRGYEQYF.

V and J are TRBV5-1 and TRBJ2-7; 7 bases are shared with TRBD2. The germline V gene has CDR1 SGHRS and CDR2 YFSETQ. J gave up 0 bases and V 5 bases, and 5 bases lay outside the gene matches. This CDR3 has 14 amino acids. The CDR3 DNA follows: TGCGCCAGCAGACCCGGGGGGTCCTCCTACGAGCAGTACTTC. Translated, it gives CASRPGGSSYEQYF.

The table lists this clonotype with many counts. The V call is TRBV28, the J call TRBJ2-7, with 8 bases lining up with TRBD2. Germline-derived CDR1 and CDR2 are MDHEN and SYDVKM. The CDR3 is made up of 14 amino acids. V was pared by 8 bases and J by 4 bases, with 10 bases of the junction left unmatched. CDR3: CASSASGGKYEQYF. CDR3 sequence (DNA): TGTGCCAGCTCCGCGAGCGGGGGCAAATACGAGCAGTACTTC.

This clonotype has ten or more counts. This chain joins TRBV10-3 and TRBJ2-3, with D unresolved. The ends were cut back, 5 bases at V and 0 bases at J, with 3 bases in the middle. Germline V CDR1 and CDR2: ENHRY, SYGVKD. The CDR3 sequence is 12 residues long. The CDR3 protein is CAISPSTDTQYF. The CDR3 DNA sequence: TGTGCCATCAGTCCTAGCACAGATACGCAGTATTTT.

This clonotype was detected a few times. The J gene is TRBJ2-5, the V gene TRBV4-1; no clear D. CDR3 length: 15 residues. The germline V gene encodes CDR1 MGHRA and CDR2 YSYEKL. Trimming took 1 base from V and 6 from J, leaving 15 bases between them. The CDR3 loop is CASSQAGRSIQTQYF. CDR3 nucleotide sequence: TGCGCCAGCAGCCAAGCCGGCAGGTCTATACAGACCCAGTACTTC.

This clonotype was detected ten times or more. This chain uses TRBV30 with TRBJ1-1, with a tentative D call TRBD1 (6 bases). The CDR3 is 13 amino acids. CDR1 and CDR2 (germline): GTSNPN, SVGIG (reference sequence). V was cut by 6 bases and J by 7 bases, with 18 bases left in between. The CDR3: CACWGGRGLEAFF. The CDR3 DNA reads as TGTGCCTGTTGGGGAGGCAGGGGCCTTGAAGCTTTCTTT.

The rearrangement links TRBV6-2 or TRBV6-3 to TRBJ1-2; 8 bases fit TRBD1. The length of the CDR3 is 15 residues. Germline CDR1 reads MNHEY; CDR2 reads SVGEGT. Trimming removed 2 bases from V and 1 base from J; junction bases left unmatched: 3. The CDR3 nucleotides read TGTGCCAGCAGTTACGTCGGACAGGGTAACTATGGCTACACCTTC. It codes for CASSYVGQGNYGYTF.

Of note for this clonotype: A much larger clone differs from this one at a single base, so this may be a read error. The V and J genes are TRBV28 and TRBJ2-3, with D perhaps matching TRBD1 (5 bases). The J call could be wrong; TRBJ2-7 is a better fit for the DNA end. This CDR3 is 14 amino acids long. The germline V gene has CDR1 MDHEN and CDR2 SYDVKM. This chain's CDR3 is CANSLDTSSYEQYF. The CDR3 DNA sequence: TGTGCCAACAGTTTGGACACAAGCTCCTACGAGCAGTACTTC.

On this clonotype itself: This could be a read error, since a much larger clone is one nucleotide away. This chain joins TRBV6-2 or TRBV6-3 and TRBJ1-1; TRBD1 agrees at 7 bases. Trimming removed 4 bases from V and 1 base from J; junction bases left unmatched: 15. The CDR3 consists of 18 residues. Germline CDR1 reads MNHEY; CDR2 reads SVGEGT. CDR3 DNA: TGTGCCAGCAGTTGCAGGTTCCAGGGGGGGAAACGGAACACTGAAGCTTTCTTT. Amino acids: CASSCRFQGGKRNTEAFF.

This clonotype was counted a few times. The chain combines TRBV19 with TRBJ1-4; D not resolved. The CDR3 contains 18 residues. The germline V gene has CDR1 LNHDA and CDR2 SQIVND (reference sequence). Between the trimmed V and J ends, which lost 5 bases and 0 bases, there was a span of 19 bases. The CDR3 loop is CASSSRISSTPTNEKLFF. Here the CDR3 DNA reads TGTGCCAGTAGTTCGAGGATCTCGTCTACGCCAACTAATGAAAAACTGTTTTTT.

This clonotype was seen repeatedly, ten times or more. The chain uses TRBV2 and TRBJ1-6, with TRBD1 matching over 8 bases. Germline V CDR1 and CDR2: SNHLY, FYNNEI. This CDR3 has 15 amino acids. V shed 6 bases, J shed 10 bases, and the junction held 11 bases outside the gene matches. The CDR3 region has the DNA TGTGCCAGCAGAATGCCGGGACAGGATACATCACCCCTCCACTTT. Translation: CASRMPGQDTSPLHF.

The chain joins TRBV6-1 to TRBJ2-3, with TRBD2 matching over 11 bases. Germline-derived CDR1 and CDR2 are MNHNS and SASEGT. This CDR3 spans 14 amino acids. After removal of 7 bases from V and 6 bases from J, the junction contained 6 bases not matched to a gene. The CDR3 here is CASILAGGPDTQYF. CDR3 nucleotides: TGTGCCAGCATTTTAGCGGGGGGGCCGGATACGCAGTATTTT.

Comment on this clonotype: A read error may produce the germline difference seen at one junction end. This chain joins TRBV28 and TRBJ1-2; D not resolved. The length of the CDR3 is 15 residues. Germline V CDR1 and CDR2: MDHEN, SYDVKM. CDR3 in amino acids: CATSRSGGQNYGYTF. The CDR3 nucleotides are TGTGCCACCAGTCGCTCGGGTGGCCAGAACTATGGCTACACCTTC.

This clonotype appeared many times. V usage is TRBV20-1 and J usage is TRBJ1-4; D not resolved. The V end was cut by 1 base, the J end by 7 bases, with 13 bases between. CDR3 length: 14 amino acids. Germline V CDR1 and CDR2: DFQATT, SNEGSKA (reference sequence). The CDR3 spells CSARAGNLGEKLFF. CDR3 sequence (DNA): TGCAGTGCTAGAGCGGGGAATTTGGGTGAAAAACTGTTTTTT.

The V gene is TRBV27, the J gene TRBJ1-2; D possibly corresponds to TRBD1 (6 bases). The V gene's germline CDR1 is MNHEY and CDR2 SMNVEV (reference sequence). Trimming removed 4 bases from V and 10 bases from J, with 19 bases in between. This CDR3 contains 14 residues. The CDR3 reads CASSSPLRGRDYTF. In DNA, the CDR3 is TGTGCCAGCAGTTCTCCTCTCAGGGGTCGCGACTACACCTTC.

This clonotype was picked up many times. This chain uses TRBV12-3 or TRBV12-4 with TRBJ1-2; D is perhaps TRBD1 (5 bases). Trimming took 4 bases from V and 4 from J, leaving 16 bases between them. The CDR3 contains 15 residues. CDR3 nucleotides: TGTGCCAGCAGTTCCTTAGGGGCAGGCGGCTATGGCTACACCTTC. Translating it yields CASSSLGAGGYGYTF.

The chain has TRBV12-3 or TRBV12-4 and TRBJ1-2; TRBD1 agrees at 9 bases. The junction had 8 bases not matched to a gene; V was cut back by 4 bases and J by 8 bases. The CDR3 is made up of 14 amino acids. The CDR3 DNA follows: TGTGCCAGCAGTTCACCCGGGACAGGGTCGGGCTACACCTTC. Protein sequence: CASSSPGTGSGYTF.

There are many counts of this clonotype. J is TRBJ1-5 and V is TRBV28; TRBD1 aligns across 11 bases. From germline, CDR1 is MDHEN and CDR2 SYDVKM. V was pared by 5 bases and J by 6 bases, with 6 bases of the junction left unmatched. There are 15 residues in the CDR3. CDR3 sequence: CASSLGTGGFQPQHF. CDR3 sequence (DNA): TGTGCCAGCAGTCTCGGGACAGGGGGTTTTCAGCCCCAGCATTTT.

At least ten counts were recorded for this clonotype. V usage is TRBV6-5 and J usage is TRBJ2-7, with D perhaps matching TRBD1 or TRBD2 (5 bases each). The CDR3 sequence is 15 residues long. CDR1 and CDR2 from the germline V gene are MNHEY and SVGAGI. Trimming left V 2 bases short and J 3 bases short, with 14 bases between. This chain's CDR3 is CASSYTNQRGYEQYF. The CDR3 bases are TGTGCCAGCAGTTACACCAACCAGAGGGGCTACGAGCAGTACTTC.